Presented here are 27 T cell receptor beta chains from one specimen sequenced in a study of blood T cell repertoires in COVID-19. Profiling relied on immunoSEQ multiplex PCR, and the TCRdb table lists in-frame clones only, not all of them. The sample lists approximately 150,000 clones; more than 75% were seen once. Sequenced: PBMCs or T cells enriched from blood (not recorded which). These receptors were collected from a human donor with acute COVID-19. The donor label of this sample is uncertain.

J is TRBJ1-3 and V is TRBV2; TRBD1 matches 8 bases. The CDR3 covers 15 residues. Germline-derived CDR1 and CDR2 are SNHLY and FYNNEI. V lost 6 bases, J lost 8 bases, and 12 bases stayed unmatched. The CDR3 coding sequence is TGTGCCAGCAGGGACAGGGTTCGTGCAGGGGACACCATATATTTT. Translation gives CASRDRVRAGDTIYF.

This chain links TRBV28 with TRBJ2-1; D perhaps matches TRBD1 (6 bases). Germline values: CDR1 MDHEN, CDR2 SYDVKM. V was cut by 5 bases and J by 0 bases, with 14 bases left in between. This CDR3 comprises 16 residues. The CDR3 DNA reads TGTGCCAGCAGTAATGGGGGCAGGAGCTCCTACAATGAGCAGTTCTTC. It specifies CASSNGGRSSYNEQFF.

Comments on this clone: Other DNA sequences from this sample encode an identical CDR3 as well. The chain uses TRBV7-9 and TRBJ1-5; the match to TRBD1 covers 10 bases. CDR3 size: 15 residues. Unmatched junction bases numbered 1, after V lost 1 base and J lost 4 bases. The germline V gene has CDR1 SEHNR and CDR2 FQNEAQ (reference sequence). The CDR3, as DNA: TGTGCCAGCAGCTTAGGGACAGGGGGGAATCAGCCCCAGCATTTT. It encodes CASSLGTGGNQPQHF. Full variable domain (remainder filled in from reference TRBV7-9 and TRBJ1-5): DTGVSQNPRHKITKRGQNVTFRCDPISEHNRLYWYRQTLGQGPEFLTYFQNEAQLEKSRLLSDRFSAERPKGSFSTLEIQRTEQGDSAMYLCASSLGTGGNQPQHFGDGTRLSIL.

The J gene is TRBJ1-6, the V gene TRBV4-1, with D perhaps TRBD1 (6 bases). CDR3 length: 14 amino acids. The ends were cut back, 1 base at V and 9 bases at J, with 10 bases in the middle. Germline-derived CDR1 and CDR2 are MGHRA and YSYEKL. CDR3 nucleotides: TGCGCCAGCAGCCAAGGGACAGTAGGTTCACCCCTCCACTTT. It yields the protein CASSQGTVGSPLHF.

A word on this clone: One end of the junction varies from germline; a read error may be responsible. The chain is built from TRBV18 and TRBJ2-5; perhaps TRBD2 as D (5 bases). This CDR3 is built from 14 residues. Per the germline V gene, CDR1 is KGHSH and CDR2 is LQKENI. In DNA form, the CDR3 reads TGTGCCAGCTCCCCACAGACGGGGTGGGAGACCCAGTACTTC. Residues: CASSPQTGWETQYF.

This rearrangement joins TRBV7-8 to TRBJ1-2; 7 nucleotides agree with TRBD1. This CDR3 is built from 15 residues. Per germline, CDR1 SGHVS and CDR2 FQNEAQ. Trimming removed 5 bases from V and 8 bases from J; junction bases left unmatched: 14. The CDR3 protein is CASSPREGGVGGYTF. In DNA, the CDR3 is TGTGCCAGCAGCCCTCGTGAAGGGGGCGTCGGAGGCTACACCTTC.

The chain uses TRBV7-9 and TRBJ1-5; tentatively, D is TRBD1 (5 bases). In germline, CDR1 is SEHNR, CDR2 FQNEAQ (reference sequence). The length of the CDR3 is 12 residues. V dropped 10 bases and J dropped 6 bases, with 13 bases sitting between them. CDR3 in DNA: TGTGCCACTAGCGCAGGGCCTCAGCCCCAGCATTTT. This translates into CATSAGPQPQHF.

This rearrangement joins TRBV12-3 or TRBV12-4 to TRBJ1-3; D gene unclear. This CDR3 comprises 13 residues. V shed 7 bases and J shed 3 bases, with 10 bases lying between them. The DNA for the CDR3 is TGTGCCAGCACCACCGGACTTGGAAACACCATATATTTT. Protein: CASTTGLGNTIYF.

The chain employs TRBV29-1 and TRBJ1-3, with D possibly matching TRBD1 (5 bases). V shed 4 bases and J shed 0 bases, with 13 bases lying between them. Germline V lookup: CDR1 SQVTM, CDR2 ANQGSEA. The CDR3 is 15 residues long. Here the CDR3 reads CSVGPWGGSGNTIYF. DNA for the CDR3: TGCAGCGTTGGCCCCTGGGGGGGCTCTGGAAACACCATATATTTT. Full variable domain (missing parts from reference TRBV29-1 and TRBJ1-3): SAVISQKPSRDICQRGTSLTIQCQVDSQVTMMFWYRQQPGQSLTLIATANQGSEATYESGFVIDKFPISRPNLTFSTLTVSNMSPEDSSIYLCSVGPWGGSGNTIYFGEGSWLTVV.

The genes are TRBV6-6 and TRBJ1-4; tentatively, D is TRBD1 (6 bases). CDR3 length equals 13 residues. V lost 8 bases and J 6 bases, leaving 13 bases between the germline ends. Germline CDR1 reads MNHNY; CDR2 reads SVGAGI (reference sequence). The CDR3 DNA follows: TGTGCCAGCTCGTCCAGGGGTCATGAAAAACTGTTTTTT. Residues: CASSSRGHEKLFF.

This clone has a single count. The rearrangement joins TRBV30 to TRBJ1-5; D is perhaps TRBD1 (5 bases). The CDR3 length is 13 residues. V was cut by 5 bases and J by 5 bases, with 13 bases left in between. Looked up from germline, CDR1 is GTSNPN and CDR2 is SVGIG (reference sequence). The CDR3 sequence: CAWADSFYQPQHF. CDR3 coding DNA: TGTGCCTGGGCTGACAGTTTTTATCAGCCCCAGCATTTT.

J is TRBJ1-4 and V is TRBV19, with TRBD1 as a possible D gene (6 bases). Deletions cut 5 bases from V and 7 bases from J, with 17 bases between. Germline V gene lookup returns CDR1 LNHDA and CDR2 SQIVND (reference sequence). The CDR3 is 15 amino acids. DNA for the CDR3: TGTGCCAGTAGTCGACTATCCAGGGGCCCTGAAAAACTGTTTTTT. Amino acid sequence: CASSRLSRGPEKLFF.

Here the CDR3 DNA reads TGTGCCAGCAGTGACTGGAACACGGACAGAAGCGGCTACACCTTC. It is translated as CASSDWNTDRSGYTF. The V gene is TRBV6-4, the J gene TRBJ1-2; the D gene is possibly TRBD1 (6 bases). From germline, CDR1 is MRHNA and CDR2 SNTAGT. CDR3 length: 15 amino acids. Trimming shortened V by 1 base and J by 8 bases, and 17 bases separated the two germline ends.

The chain combines TRBV5-1 with TRBJ2-7, with 8 positions matching TRBD1. Germline loops: CDR1 SGHRS, CDR2 YFSETQ. The CDR3 sequence is 15 residues long. Trimming removed 5 bases from V and 1 base from J; junction bases left unmatched: 8. CDR3: CASSWAGTGSYEQYF. In DNA, the CDR3 is TGCGCCAGCAGTTGGGCCGGGACAGGATCCTACGAGCAGTACTTC.

The gene calls are TRBV30 and TRBJ2-3; no clear D. In germline, CDR1 is GTSNPN, CDR2 SVGIG (reference sequence). Trimming removed 3 bases from V and 6 bases from J, with 4 bases in between. This CDR3 region has 10 residues. The CDR3 protein is CAWRRDTQYF. The CDR3 coding sequence is TGTGCCTGGAGGAGGGATACGCAGTATTTT.

This chain connects TRBV30 to TRBJ2-2; 9 bases map to TRBD2. After removal of 5 bases from V and 2 bases from J, the junction contained 3 bases not matched to a gene. Looked up from germline, CDR1 is GTSNPN and CDR2 is SVGIG (reference sequence). CDR3 length equals 14 residues. CDR3 sequence (DNA): TGTGCCTGGCAGCGGGGGGATAACACCGGGGAGCTGTTTTTT. Translated: CAWQRGDNTGELFF. The full variable domain, completed using reference TRBV30 and TRBJ2-2, is SQTIHQWPATLVQPVGSPLSLECTVEGTSNPNLYWYRQAAGRGLQLLFYSVGIGQISSEVPQNLSASRPQDRQFILSSKKLLLSDSGFYLCAWQRGDNTGELFFGEGSRLTVL.

This rearrangement joins TRBV30 to TRBJ1-4; 8 bases line up with TRBD1. V shed 3 bases, J shed 7 bases, and the junction held 4 bases outside the gene matches. Germline V CDR1 and CDR2: GTSNPN, SVGIG (reference sequence). This CDR3 region has 13 residues. CDR3 nucleotides: TGTGCCTGGAGGACAGGGGAGGGTGAAAAACTGTTTTTT. Protein sequence: CAWRTGEGEKLFF.

The chain recombines TRBV30 with TRBJ2-7; TRBD1 aligns across 7 bases. The trim removed 2 bases at V and 4 bases at J, leaving 8 bases unmatched. CDR3 length: 14 residues. CDR1 and CDR2 from the germline V gene are GTSNPN and SVGIG (reference sequence). The CDR3 coding sequence is TGTGCCTGGAGTAAAGGGGGCAGGGGATACGAGCAGTACTTC. Protein product: CAWSKGGRGYEQYF.

This clone was counted a few times. V usage is TRBV15 and J usage is TRBJ2-5, with D possibly TRBD2 on 5 matching bases. CDR3 size: 16 residues. The V end was cut by 0 bases, the J end by 4 bases, with 15 bases between. CDR1 and CDR2 from the germline V gene are LNHNV and YYDKDF (reference sequence). The CDR3 sequence is CATSRDLAVAGETQYF. The DNA of the CDR3 is TGTGCCACCAGCAGAGATCTCGCGGTGGCGGGAGAGACCCAGTACTTC.

V usage is TRBV19 and J usage is TRBJ1-2; 9 bases match TRBD1. Germline V gives CDR1 LNHDA, CDR2 SQIVND (reference sequence). The CDR3 is 14 amino acids. The ends lost 6 bases at V and 5 bases at J; junction bases unmatched: 7. The CDR3 reads CASSNYGQGYGYTF. In DNA form, the CDR3 reads TGTGCCAGTAGCAACTATGGACAGGGGTATGGCTACACCTTC.

The chain employs TRBV5-3 and TRBJ1-4; 7 bases are shared with TRBD1. TRBV5-3 is annotated as an ORF whose role is uncertain. This CDR3 is built from 14 residues. After removal of 9 bases from V and 8 bases from J, the junction contained 13 bases not matched to a gene. The CDR3 is CAKVRDRVAEKLFF. The CDR3 DNA follows: TGTGCCAAGGTCCGTGACAGGGTCGCCGAAAAACTGTTTTTT.

This sequence joins TRBV27 and TRBJ2-7; D may be TRBD1 (6 bases). Germline CDR1 reads MNHEY; CDR2 reads SMNVEV (reference sequence). This CDR3 is 15 amino acids long. The V end lost 2 bases, the J end lost 0 bases, and 11 bases lay between the germline ends. CDR3 residues: CASSLGPGASYEQYF. The CDR3 DNA reads TGTGCCAGCAGTTTAGGCCCAGGGGCCTCCTACGAGCAGTACTTC.

This chain uses TRBV7-9 with TRBJ2-1; 12 positions agree with TRBD2. Losses at the gene ends were 7 bases for V and 4 bases for J; bases not matched to a gene: 8. The CDR3 spans 16 residues. The V gene's germline CDR1 is SEHNR and CDR2 FQNEAQ (reference sequence). The CDR3: CASTPTSGGLYNEQFF. CDR3 sequence (DNA): TGTGCCAGCACCCCGACTAGCGGGGGTTTATACAATGAGCAGTTCTTC.

The V gene is TRBV27, the J gene TRBJ1-4; D is possibly TRBD1 (6 bases). This CDR3 has 15 residues. Germline V lookup: CDR1 MNHEY, CDR2 SMNVEV (reference sequence). Trimming took off 3 bases at V and 7 bases at J, with 15 bases between the two ends. CDR3 amino acids: CASSFTVRGGEKLFF. The CDR3 region has the DNA TGTGCCAGCAGTTTCACCGTGAGAGGGGGTGAAAAACTGTTTTTT.

The CDR3 loop reads CAWSRLENQPQHF. The CDR3 DNA reads TGTGCCTGGAGTAGACTGGAGAATCAGCCCCAGCATTTT. V gene TRBV30 combines with J gene TRBJ1-5; no clear D gene. Germline V lookup: CDR1 GTSNPN, CDR2 SVGIG (reference sequence). CDR3 length: 13 residues. Trimming stripped 2 bases from V and 4 bases from J, with 9 bases between. The full variable domain, its missing parts supplied by reference TRBV30 and TRBJ1-5, is SQTIHQWPATLVQPVGSPLSLECTVEGTSNPNLYWYRQAAGRGLQLLFYSVGIGQISSEVPQNLSASRPQDRQFILSSKKLLLSDSGFYLCAWSRLENQPQHFGDGTRLSIL.

The rearrangement links TRBV11-1 to TRBJ1-6, with 7 bases identical to TRBD1. With V trimmed by 3 bases and J by 5 bases, 1 base remained unmatched. This CDR3 has 14 amino acids. Germline assignment: CDR1 SGHAT and CDR2 FQDESV (reference sequence). CDR3 in DNA: TGTGCCAGCAGCTTGGGGACAGATAATTCACCCCTCCACTTT. This sequence encodes CASSLGTDNSPLHF.

The rearrangement joins TRBV2 to TRBJ2-3, with D maybe TRBD2 (7 bases). This CDR3 spans 13 amino acids. Deletions cut 9 bases from V and 2 bases from J, with 12 bases between. CDR1 SNHLY and CDR2 FYNNEI come from the germline V gene. As DNA, the CDR3 is TGTGCCAGGAGGGGGGGCGCCACAGATACGCAGTATTTT. Translated, it gives CARRGGATDTQYF. The full variable domain, rest sourced from reference TRBV2 and TRBJ2-3, is EPEVTQTPSHQVTQMGQEVILRCVPISNHLYFYWYRQILGQKVEFLVSFYNNEISEKSEIFDDQFSVERPDGSNFTLKIRSTKLEDSAMYFCARRGGATDTQYFGPGTRLTVL.